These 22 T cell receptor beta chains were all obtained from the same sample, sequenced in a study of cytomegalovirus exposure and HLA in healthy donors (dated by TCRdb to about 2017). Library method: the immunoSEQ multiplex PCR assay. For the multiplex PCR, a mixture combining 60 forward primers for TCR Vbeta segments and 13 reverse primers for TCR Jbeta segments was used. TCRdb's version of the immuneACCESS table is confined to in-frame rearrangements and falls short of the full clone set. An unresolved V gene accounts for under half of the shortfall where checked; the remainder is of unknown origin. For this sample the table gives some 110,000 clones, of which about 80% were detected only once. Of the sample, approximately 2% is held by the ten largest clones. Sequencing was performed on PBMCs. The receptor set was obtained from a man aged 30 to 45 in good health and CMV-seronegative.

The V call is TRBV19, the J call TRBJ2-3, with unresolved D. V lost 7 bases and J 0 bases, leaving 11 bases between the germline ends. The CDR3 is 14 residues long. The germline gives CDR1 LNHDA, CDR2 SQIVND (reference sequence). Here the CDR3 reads CASTEPTSTDTQYF. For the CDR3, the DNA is TGTGCCAGTACCGAGCCGACTAGCACAGATACGCAGTATTTT. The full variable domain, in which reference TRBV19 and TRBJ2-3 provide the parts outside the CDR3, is DGGITQSPKYLFRKEGQNVTLSCEQNLNHDAMYWYRQDPGQGLRLIYYSQIVNDFQKGDIAEGYSVSREKKESFPLTVTSAQKNPTAFYLCASTEPTSTDTQYFGPGTRLTVL.

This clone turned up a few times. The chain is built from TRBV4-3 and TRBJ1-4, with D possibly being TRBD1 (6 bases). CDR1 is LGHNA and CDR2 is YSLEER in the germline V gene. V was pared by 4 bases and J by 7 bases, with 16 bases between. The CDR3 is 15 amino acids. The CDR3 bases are TGCGCCAGCAGCCGTAGGGGGGGCTCGAGTGAAAAACTGTTTTTT. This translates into CASSRRGGSSEKLFF.

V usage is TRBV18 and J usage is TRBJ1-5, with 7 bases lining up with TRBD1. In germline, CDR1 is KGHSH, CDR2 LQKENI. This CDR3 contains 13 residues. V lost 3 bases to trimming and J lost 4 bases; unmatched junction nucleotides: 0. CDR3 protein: CASSPTGNQPQHF. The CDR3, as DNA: TGTGCCAGCTCACCGACAGGGAATCAGCCCCAGCATTTT.

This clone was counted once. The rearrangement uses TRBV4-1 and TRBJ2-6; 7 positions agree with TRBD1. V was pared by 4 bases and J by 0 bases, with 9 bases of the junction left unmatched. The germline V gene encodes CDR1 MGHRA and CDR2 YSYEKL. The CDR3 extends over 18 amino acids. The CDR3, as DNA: TGCGCCAGCAGCCCTTTTCCGGGACAGAACTCTGGGGCCAACGTCCTGACTTTC. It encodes CASSPFPGQNSGANVLTF.

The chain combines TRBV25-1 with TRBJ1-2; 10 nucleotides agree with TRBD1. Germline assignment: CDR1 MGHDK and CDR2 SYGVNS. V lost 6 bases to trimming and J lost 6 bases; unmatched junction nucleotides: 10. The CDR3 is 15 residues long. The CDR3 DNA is TGTGCCAGCAGGAACAATTTGGGGACAGGGGATGGCTACACCTTC. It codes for CASRNNLGTGDGYTF.

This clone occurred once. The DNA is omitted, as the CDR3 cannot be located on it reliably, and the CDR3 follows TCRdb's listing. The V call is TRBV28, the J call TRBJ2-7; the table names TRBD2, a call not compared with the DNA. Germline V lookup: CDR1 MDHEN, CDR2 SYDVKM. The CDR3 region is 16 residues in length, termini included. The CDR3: CASSSSGLASYYEQYF.

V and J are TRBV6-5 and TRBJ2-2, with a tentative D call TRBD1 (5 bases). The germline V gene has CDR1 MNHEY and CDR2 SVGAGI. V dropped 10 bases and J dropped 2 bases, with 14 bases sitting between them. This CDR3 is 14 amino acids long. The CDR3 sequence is CATFRAGNTGELFF. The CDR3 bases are TGTGCCACGTTCAGGGCAGGCAACACCGGGGAGCTGTTTTTT.

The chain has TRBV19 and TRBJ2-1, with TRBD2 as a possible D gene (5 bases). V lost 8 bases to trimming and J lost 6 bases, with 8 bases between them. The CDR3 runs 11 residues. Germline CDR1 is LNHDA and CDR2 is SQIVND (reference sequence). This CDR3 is CASRGSNEQFF. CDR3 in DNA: TGTGCCAGTCGAGGGAGCAATGAGCAGTTCTTC.

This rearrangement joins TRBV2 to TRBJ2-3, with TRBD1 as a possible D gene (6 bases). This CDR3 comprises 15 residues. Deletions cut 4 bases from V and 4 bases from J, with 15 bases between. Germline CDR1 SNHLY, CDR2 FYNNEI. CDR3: CASSARQESPDTQYF. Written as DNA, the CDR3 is TGTGCCAGCAGTGCTAGACAGGAGTCCCCAGATACGCAGTATTTT.

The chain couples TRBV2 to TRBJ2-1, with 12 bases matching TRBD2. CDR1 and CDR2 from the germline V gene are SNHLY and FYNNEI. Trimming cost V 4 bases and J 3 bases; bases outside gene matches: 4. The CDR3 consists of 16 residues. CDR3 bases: TGTGCCAGCAGTGGGACTAGCGGGGCAATCTACAATGAGCAGTTCTTC. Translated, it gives CASSGTSGAIYNEQFF. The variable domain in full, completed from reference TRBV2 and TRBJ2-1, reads EPEVTQTPSHQVTQMGQEVILRCVPISNHLYFYWYRQILGQKVEFLVSFYNNEISEKSEIFDDQFSVERPDGSNFTLKIRSTKLEDSAMYFCASSGTSGAIYNEQFFGPGTRLTVL.

The DNA for the CDR3 is TGTGCCACCAGCAGAGATGGAGGCAACTATGGCTACACCTTC. Protein: CATSRDGGNYGYTF. V is TRBV15 and J is TRBJ1-2; no firm D call. V was clipped by 0 bases and J by 2 bases, with 7 bases between them. The CDR3 is made up of 14 amino acids. From germline, CDR1 is LNHNV and CDR2 YYDKDF (reference sequence).

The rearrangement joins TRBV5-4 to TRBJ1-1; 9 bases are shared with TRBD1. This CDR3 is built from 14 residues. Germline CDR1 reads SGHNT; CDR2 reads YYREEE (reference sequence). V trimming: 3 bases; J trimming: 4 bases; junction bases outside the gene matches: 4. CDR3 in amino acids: CASSWTGEATEAFF. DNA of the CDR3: TGTGCCAGCAGCTGGACAGGGGAGGCCACTGAAGCTTTCTTT.

In DNA form, the CDR3 reads TGTGCCAGTAGCCACATGGGCAGTTATAGCAATCAGCCCCAGCATTTT. It codes for CASSHMGSYSNQPQHF. The chain combines TRBV19 with TRBJ1-5; no definite D call. The CDR3 totals 16 residues. Trimming took 6 bases from V and 0 from J, leaving 15 bases between them. The germline CDR1 and CDR2 sequences are LNHDA and SQIVND (reference sequence).

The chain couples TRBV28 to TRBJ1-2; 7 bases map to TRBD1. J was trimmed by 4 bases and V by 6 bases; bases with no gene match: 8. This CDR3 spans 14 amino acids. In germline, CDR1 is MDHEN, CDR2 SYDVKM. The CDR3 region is CASREGQAAYGYTF. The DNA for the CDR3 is TGTGCCAGCAGGGAAGGACAGGCAGCCTATGGCTACACCTTC.

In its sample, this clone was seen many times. The CDR3 here is CASRPTGAGGGAFF. The CDR3 DNA sequence: TGTGCCAGCAGACCAACAGGGGCGGGAGGAGGAGCTTTCTTT. The chain recombines TRBV6-5 with TRBJ1-1, with 7 bases matching TRBD1. The length of the CDR3 is 14 residues. V was clipped by 6 bases and J by 10 bases; unmatched bases: 14. Per germline, CDR1 MNHEY and CDR2 SVGAGI.

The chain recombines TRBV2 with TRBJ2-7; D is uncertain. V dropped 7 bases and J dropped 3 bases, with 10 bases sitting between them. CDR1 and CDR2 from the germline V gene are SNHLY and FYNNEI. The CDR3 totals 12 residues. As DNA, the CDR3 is TGTGCCAGCAAAGAGAGTCTCTACGAGCAGTACTTC. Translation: CASKESLYEQYF.

CDR3 in amino acids: CASSPPIRTGGDNEQFF. CDR3 coding DNA: TGTGCCAGCTCACCACCAATCAGAACAGGGGGGGACAATGAGCAGTTCTTC. This rearrangement joins TRBV18 to TRBJ2-1; a possible D gene is TRBD1 (8 bases). CDR1 and CDR2 from the germline V gene are KGHSH and LQKENI. V was clipped by 0 bases and J by 5 bases, with 17 bases between them. The CDR3 spans 17 residues. The entire variable domain, with the rest obtained from reference TRBV18 and TRBJ2-1, is as follows: NAGVMQNPRHLVRRRGQEARLRCSPMKGHSHVYWYRQLPEEGLKFMVYLQKENIIDESGMPKERFSAEFPKEGPSILRIQQVVRGDSAAYFCASSPPIRTGGDNEQFFGPGTRLTVL.

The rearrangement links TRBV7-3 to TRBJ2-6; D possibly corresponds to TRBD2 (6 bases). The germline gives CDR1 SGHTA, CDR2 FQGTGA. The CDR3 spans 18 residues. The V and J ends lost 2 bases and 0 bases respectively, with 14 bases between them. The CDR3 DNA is TGTGCCAGCAGCTTATCATCTGGGGGGTCCTCTGGGGCCAACGTCCTGACTTTC. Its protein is CASSLSSGGSSGANVLTF.

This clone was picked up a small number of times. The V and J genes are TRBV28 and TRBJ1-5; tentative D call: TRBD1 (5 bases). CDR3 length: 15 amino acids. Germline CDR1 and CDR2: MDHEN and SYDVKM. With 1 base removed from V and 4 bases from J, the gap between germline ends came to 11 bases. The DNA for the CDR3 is TGTGCCAGCAGTTTATCAGGGAGGTCTAATCAGCCCCAGCATTTT. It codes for CASSLSGRSNQPQHF.

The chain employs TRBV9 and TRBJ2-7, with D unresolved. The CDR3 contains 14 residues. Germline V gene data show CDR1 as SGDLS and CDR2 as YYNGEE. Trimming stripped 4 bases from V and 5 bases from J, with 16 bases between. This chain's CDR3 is CASSKAHNGDEQYF. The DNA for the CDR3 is TGTGCCAGCAGCAAAGCTCATAACGGAGACGAGCAGTACTTC.

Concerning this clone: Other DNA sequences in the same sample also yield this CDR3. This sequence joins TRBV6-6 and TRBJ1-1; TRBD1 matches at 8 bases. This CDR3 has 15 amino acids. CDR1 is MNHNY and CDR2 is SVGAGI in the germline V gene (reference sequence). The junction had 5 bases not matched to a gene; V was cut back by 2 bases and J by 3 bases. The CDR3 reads CASSYLGQAYTEAFF. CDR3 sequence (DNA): TGTGCCAGCAGTTACCTGGGACAGGCCTACACTGAAGCTTTCTTT.

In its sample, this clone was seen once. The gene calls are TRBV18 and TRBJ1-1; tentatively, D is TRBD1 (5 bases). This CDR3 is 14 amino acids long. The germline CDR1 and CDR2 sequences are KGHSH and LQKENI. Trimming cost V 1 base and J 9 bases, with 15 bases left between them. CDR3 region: CASSPQGATDKAFF. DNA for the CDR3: TGTGCCAGCTCACCACAGGGCGCGACAGACAAAGCTTTCTTT.